Listed here is a single T cell receptor beta chain. Antigen: not known. This record comes from a study of spatial heterogeneity in lung cancer. Each CDR3 protein gets one entry after TCRdb re-called the 5' RACE reads with MiXCR. Of 43,000 or so distinct CDR3 sequences detected, about 10% appear once; the ten largest clones hold 30% to 35%. As to time point: blood at routine non-recurrence follow-up after resection. With 3 bases clipped from V and 6 bases from J, the junction kept 11 bases outside the gene matches. CDR3 length: 18 residues. Study-level points and caveats: Whereas they appeared in blood less at follow-up, ubiquitous expanded tumor TCRs appeared there more at resection.

This specimen was PBMCs, taken at follow-up. This receptor was obtained from a male donor with early-stage non-small cell lung cancer. The genes are TRBV12-3 or TRBV12-4 and TRBJ2-7; 16 positions agree with TRBD2. CDR3 in DNA: TGTGCCAGCAGTTTTGGGACTAGCGGGAGGGTGATTCGTCGCGAGCAGTACTTC. Its protein is CASSFGTSGRVIRREQYF.